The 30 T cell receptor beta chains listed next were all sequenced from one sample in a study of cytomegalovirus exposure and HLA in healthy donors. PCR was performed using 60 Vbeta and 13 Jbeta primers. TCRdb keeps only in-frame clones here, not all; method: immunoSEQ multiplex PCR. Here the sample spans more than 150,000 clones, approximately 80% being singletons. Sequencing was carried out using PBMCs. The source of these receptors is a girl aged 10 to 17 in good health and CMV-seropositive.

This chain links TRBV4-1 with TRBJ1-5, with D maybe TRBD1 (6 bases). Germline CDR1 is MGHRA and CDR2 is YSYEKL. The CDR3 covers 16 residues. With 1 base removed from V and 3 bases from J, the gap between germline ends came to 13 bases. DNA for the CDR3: TGCGCCAGCAGCCAAGTAGGGACAAAATCCAATCAGCCCCAGCATTTT. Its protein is CASSQVGTKSNQPQHF.

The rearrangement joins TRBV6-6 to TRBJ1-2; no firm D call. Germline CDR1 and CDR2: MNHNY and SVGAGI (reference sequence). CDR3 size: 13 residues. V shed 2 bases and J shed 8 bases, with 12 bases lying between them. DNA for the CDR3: TGTGCCAGCAGTTACAGTCAACTGGTGGGCTACACCTTC. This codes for CASSYSQLVGYTF.

Here the CDR3 reads CASSSRPPGNEQFF. The CDR3 DNA reads as TGTGCCAGCAGCTCCCGACCCCCGGGCAATGAGCAGTTCTTC. The chain carries TRBV7-6 and TRBJ2-1; D call uncertain. Germline loops: CDR1 SGHVS, CDR2 FNYEAQ. V was cut by 4 bases and J by 6 bases, with 13 bases left in between. The CDR3 extends over 14 amino acids.

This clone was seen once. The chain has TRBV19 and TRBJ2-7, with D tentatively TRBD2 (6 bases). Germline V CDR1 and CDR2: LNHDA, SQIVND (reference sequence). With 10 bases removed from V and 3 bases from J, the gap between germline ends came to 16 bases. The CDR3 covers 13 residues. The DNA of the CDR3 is TGTGCCACCCCAAGAGGGGACTTCTACGAGCAGTACTTC. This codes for CATPRGDFYEQYF.

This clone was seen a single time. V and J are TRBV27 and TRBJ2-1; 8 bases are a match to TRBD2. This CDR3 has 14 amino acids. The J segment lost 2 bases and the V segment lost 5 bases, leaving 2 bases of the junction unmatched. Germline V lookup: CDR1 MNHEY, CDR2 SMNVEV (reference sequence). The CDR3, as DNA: TGTGCCAGCAGTGTTAGCGGGGCCTACAATGAGCAGTTCTTC. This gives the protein CASSVSGAYNEQFF.

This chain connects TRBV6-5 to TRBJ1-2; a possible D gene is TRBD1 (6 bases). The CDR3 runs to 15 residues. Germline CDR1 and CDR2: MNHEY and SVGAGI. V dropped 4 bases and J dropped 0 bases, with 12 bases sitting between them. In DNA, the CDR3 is TGTGCCAGCAGTTTTACAGGGAGTGCTAACTATGGCTACACCTTC. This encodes CASSFTGSANYGYTF.

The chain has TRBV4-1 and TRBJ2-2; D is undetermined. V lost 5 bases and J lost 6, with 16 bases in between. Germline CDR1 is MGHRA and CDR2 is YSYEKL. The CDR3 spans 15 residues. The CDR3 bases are TGCGCCAGCAGCTCAGCGCTGTGGGTGGCCGGGGAGCTGTTTTTT. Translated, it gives CASSSALWVAGELFF.

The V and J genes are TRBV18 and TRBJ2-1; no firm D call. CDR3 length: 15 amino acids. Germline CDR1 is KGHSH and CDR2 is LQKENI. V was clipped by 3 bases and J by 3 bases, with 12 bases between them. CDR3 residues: CASSPWRYNYNEQFF. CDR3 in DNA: TGTGCCAGCTCACCCTGGCGGTACAACTACAATGAGCAGTTCTTC.

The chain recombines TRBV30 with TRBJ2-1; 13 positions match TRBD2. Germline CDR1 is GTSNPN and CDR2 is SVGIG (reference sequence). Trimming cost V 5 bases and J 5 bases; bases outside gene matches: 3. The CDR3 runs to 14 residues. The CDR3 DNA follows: TGTGCCTGGGGACTAGCGGGAGAACACAATGAGCAGTTCTTC. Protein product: CAWGLAGEHNEQFF.

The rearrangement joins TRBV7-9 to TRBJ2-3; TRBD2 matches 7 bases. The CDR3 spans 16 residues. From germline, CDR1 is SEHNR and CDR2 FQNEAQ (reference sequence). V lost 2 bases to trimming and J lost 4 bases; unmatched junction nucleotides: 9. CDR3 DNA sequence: TGTGCCAGCAGCTTAAGCGGACTAGAACTATCAGATACGCAGTATTTT. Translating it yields CASSLSGLELSDTQYF.

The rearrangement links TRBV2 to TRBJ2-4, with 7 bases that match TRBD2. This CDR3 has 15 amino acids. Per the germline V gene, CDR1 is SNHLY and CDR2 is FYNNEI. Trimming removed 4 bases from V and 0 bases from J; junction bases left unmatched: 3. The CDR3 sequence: CASSGGGVAKNIQYF. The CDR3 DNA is TGTGCCAGCAGTGGGGGAGGGGTAGCCAAAAACATTCAGTACTTC.

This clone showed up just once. The CDR3 loop reads CASSTRGNTEAFF. In DNA form, the CDR3 reads TGTGCCAGCAGTACCCGGGGGAACACTGAAGCTTTCTTT. The chain recombines TRBV6-4 with TRBJ1-1; D gene unclear. The CDR3 spans 13 residues. Trimming left V 5 bases short and J 1 base short, with 8 bases between. The V gene's germline CDR1 is MRHNA and CDR2 SNTAGT.

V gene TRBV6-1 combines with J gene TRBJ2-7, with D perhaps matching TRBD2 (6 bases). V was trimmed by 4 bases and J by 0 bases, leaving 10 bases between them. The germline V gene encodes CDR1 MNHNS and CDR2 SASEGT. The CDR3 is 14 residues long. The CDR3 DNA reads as TGTGCCAGCAGTGGGGACTGGAGCTCCTACGAGCAGTACTTC. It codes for CASSGDWSSYEQYF.

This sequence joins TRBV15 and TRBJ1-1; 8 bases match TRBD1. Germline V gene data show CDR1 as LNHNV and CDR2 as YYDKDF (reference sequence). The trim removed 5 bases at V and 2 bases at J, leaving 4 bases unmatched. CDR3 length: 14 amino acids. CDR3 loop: CATSSGQGNTEAFF. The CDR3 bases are TGTGCCACCAGCTCCGGACAGGGTAACACTGAAGCTTTCTTT.

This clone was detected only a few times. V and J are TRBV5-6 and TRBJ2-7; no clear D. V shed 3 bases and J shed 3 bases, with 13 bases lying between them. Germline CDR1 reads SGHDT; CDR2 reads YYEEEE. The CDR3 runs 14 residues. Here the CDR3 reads CASSSKWAVYEQYF. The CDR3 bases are TGTGCCAGCAGCTCCAAATGGGCCGTCTACGAGCAGTACTTC.

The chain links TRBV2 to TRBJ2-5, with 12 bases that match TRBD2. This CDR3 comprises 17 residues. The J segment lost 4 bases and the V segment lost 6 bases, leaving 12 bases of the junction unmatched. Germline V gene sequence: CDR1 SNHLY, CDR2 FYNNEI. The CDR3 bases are TGTGCCAGCAGCTCCAAGAGACTAGCGGGAGAAGCAGAGACCCAGTACTTC. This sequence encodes CASSSKRLAGEAETQYF.

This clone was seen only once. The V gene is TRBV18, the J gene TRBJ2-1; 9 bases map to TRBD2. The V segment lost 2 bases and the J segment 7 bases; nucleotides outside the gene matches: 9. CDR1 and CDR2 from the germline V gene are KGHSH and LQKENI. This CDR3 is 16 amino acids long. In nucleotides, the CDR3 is TGTGCCAGCTCACCATACGGCGGGAGGGCCGTTAATGAGCAGTTCTTC. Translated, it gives CASSPYGGRAVNEQFF.

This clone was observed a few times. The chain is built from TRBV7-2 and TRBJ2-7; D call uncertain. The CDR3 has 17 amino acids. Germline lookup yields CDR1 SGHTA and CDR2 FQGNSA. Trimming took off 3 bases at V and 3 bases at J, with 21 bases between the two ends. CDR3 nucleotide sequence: TGTGCCAGCAGCTTTTTTGCTTTACCTGACACTTACTACGAGCAGTACTTC. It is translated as CASSFFALPDTYYEQYF. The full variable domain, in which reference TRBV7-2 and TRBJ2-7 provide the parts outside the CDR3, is GAGVSQSPSNKVTEKGKDVELRCDPISGHTALYWYRQSLGQGLEFLIYFQGNSAPDKSGLPSDRFSAERTGGSVSTLTIQRTQQEDSAVYLCASSFFALPDTYYEQYFGPGTRLTVT.

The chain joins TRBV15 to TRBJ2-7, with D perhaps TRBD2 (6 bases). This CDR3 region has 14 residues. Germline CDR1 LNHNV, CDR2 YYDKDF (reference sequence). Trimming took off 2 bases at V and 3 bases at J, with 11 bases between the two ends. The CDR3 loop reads CATSRPTSFYEQYF. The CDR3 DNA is TGTGCCACCAGCAGACCGACTAGTTTCTACGAGCAGTACTTC.

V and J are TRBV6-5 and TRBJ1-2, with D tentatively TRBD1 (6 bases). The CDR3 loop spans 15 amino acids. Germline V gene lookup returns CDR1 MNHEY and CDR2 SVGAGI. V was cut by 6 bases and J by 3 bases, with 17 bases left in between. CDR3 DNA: TGTGCCAGCAGCAATAGGGGGGGCGGCGACTATGGCTACACCTTC. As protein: CASSNRGGGDYGYTF.

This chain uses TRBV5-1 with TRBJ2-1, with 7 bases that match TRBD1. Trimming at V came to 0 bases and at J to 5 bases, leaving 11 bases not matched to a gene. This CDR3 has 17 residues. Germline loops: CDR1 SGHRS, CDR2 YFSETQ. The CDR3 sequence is CASSLGGTARGHNEQFF. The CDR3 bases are TGCGCCAGCAGCTTGGGGGGGACAGCAAGGGGCCACAATGAGCAGTTCTTC.

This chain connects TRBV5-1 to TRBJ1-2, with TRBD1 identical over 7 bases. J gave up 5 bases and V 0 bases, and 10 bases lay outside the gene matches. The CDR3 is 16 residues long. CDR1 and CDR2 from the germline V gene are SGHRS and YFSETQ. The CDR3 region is CASSLDAGGSFYGYTF. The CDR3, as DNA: TGCGCCAGCAGCTTGGATGCAGGGGGTTCCTTTTATGGCTACACCTTC.

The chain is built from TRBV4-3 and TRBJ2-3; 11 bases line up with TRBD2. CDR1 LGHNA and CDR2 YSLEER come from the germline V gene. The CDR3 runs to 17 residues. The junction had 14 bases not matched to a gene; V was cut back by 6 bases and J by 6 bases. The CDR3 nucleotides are TGCGCCAGCAGACGACGAGTAGCGGGAGGGCCGGCGGATACGCAGTATTTT. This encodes CASRRRVAGGPADTQYF.

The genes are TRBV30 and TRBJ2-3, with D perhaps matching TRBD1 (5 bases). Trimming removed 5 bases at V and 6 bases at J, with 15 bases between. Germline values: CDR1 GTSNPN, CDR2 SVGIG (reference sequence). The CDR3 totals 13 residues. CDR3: CAWDSAPLDTQYF. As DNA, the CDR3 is TGTGCCTGGGACAGTGCCCCCCTGGATACGCAGTATTTT.

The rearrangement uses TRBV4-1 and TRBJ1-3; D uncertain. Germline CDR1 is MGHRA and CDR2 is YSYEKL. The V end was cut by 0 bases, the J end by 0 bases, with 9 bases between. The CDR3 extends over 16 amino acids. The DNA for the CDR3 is TGCGCCAGCAGCCAAGAGGAGAGCCTCTCTGGAAACACCATATATTTT. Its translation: CASSQEESLSGNTIYF.

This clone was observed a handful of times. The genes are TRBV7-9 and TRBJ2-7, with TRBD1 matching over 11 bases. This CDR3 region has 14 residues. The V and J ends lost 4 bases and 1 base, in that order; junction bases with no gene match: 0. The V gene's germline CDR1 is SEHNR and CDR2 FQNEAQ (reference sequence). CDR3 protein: CASSWDRGSYEQYF. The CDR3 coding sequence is TGTGCCAGCAGCTGGGACAGGGGGTCCTACGAGCAGTACTTC. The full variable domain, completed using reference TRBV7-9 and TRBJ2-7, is DTGVSQNPRHKITKRGQNVTFRCDPISEHNRLYWYRQTLGQGPEFLTYFQNEAQLEKSRLLSDRFSAERPKGSFSTLEIQRTEQGDSAMYLCASSWDRGSYEQYFGPGTRLTVT.

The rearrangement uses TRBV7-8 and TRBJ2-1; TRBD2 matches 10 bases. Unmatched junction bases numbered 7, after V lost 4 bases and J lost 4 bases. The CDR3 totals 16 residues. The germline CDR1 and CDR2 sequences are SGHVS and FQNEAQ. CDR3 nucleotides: TGTGCCAGCAGCTACAACAGCGGGAGGGCTTACAATGAGCAGTTCTTC. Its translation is CASSYNSGRAYNEQFF.

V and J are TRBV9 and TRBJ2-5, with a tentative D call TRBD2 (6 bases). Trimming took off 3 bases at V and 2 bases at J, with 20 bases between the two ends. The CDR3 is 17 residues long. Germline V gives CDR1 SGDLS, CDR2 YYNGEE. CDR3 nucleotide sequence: TGTGCCAGCAGCGCGGAGGGCCCTCGGCCTCATCAAGAGACCCAGTACTTC. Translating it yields CASSAEGPRPHQETQYF.

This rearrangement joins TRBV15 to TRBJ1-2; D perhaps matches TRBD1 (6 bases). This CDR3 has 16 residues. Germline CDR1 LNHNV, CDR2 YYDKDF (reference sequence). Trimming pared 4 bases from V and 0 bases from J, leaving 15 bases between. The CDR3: CATSTPDRKANYGYTF. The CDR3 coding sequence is TGTGCCACCAGCACCCCGGACAGAAAAGCTAACTATGGCTACACCTTC.

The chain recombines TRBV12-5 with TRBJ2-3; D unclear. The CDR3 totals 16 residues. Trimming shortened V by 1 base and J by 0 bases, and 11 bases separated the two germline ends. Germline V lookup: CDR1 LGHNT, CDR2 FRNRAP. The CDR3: CASGLGVASSTDTQYF. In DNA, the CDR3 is TGTGCTAGTGGTTTGGGGGTAGCCTCTAGCACAGATACGCAGTATTTT.